Listed here is a single T cell receptor beta chain. No antigen is known for it. Through Arm-PCR of CDR3 regions and iRepertoire HTBI primers, TCR beta libraries were built. TCRdb redid the calling of the multiplex PCR reads with MiXCR, one entry per CDR3 protein. The sample shows about 300,000 distinct CDR3 sequences, around 21% of them seen only once. This CDR3 region has 13 residues. The V end lost 8 bases, the J end lost 10 bases, and 15 bases lay between the germline ends. The data belong to a study of regulatory T cells in long-lasting Graves disease. Study-level results: Newly diagnosed disease favored TRBV20-1 and TRBJ2-1 over persistent disease. The study examined only peripheral blood, not thyroid tissue. Only a small sample size was used, which may have cut accuracy.

Time point described: persistent/refractory GD, antithyroid drugs over 5 years with positive TRAb. Making the TCR library involved RNA that had been extracted from PBMCs. The genes are TRBV12-3 or TRBV12-4 and TRBJ1-6; D might be TRBD1 (5 bases). Source: peripheral blood mononuclear cells (PBMCs), taken when the disease was refractory, from a patient treated with antithyroid drugs. The TCR sequence derives from a female donor with Graves disease. CDR3 nucleotide sequence: TGTGCCAGCCGTAGGGGATTGGGGTCACCCCTCCACTTT. Amino acid sequence: CASRRGLGSPLHF.